Sequencing of this T cell receptor (beta chain) was carried out in a study of blood T cell repertoires in COVID-19. Study at large: The United States, Italy and Spain provided the acute and convalescent COVID-19 samples. In each case, the material was cDNA or gDNA derived from T cells, B-cell-depleted T cells, or PBMCs.

In the study's own analysis: Estimation of nucleated cell counts was performed using reference gene primer amplification. Sequencing used immunoSEQ multiplex PCR; TCRdb keeps in-frame clones, though not all of them. V, J and clone size derive from that table, while D and trimming were established from the DNA sequence. Among some 91,000 clones listed, 90% were seen once. This CDR3 region has 14 residues. Looked up from germline, CDR1 is MNHNS and CDR2 is SASEGT. Trimming took 1 base from V and 6 from J, leaving 12 bases between them. The chain combines TRBV6-1 with TRBJ1-1; no clear D gene. This clonotype was obtained from a man between 60 and 75 years old with acute or convalescent COVID-19. The sequenced sample was peripheral blood. In DNA, the CDR3 is TGTGCCAGCAGTGAAGAGGAGGCAGCCGCTGAAGCTTTCTTT. Amino acid sequence: CASSEEEAAAEAFF.